This entry lists 26 T cell receptor beta chains sequenced from one sample in a study of cytomegalovirus exposure and HLA in healthy donors. The PCR made use of 60 Vbeta and 13 Jbeta primers. TCRdb's copy holds only in-frame clones and misses some; the assay was immunoSEQ multiplex PCR. Among approximately 210,000 clones listed, 65% to 85% were seen once. Sequenced: PBMCs. The receptors come from a man aged 18 to 35 in good health and CMV-seronegative.

This chain joins TRBV11-2 and TRBJ1-2, with unresolved D. The CDR3 contains 14 residues. Trimming removed 4 bases from V and 4 bases from J, with 13 bases in between. In germline, CDR1 is SGHAT, CDR2 FQNNGV. Written as DNA, the CDR3 is TGTGCCAGCAGCTCCCCCCTAGGATCCTATGGCTACACCTTC. Its translation is CASSSPLGSYGYTF.

The chain carries TRBV6-6 and TRBJ2-2, with TRBD2 as a possible D gene (6 bases). This CDR3 is 15 amino acids long. V lost 5 bases to trimming and J lost 7 bases, with 17 bases between them. Germline CDR1 reads MNHNY; CDR2 reads SVGAGI (reference sequence). The CDR3 loop reads CASSMLGGKNGELFF. CDR3 in DNA: TGTGCCAGCAGTATGTTAGGAGGGAAGAACGGGGAGCTGTTTTTT.

The rearrangement joins TRBV25-1 to TRBJ1-4; the D gene is possibly TRBD1 (6 bases). Germline CDR1 and CDR2: MGHDK and SYGVNS. CDR3 length: 14 residues. Trimming took 1 base from V and 8 from J, leaving 11 bases between them. The CDR3 DNA follows: TGTGCCAGCAGTGAATTGGGGACAAAGGAAAAACTGTTTTTT. This sequence encodes CASSELGTKEKLFF.

This clone was observed a handful of times. The gene calls are TRBV9 and TRBJ2-7, with D maybe TRBD1 (6 bases). The V and J ends lost 4 bases and 0 bases respectively, with 14 bases between them. The CDR3 extends over 15 amino acids. Germline CDR1 and CDR2: SGDLS and YYNGEE. CDR3 nucleotide sequence: TGTGCCAGCAGCCCGGGGTTCAGGGGCTCCTACGAGCAGTACTTC. It specifies CASSPGFRGSYEQYF. Looking up the rest from reference TRBV9 and TRBJ2-7 gives the full variable domain: DSGVTQTPKHLITATGQRVTLRCSPRSGDLSVYWYQQSLDQGLQFLIQYYNGEERAKGNILERFSAQQFPDLHSELNLSSLELGDSALYFCASSPGFRGSYEQYFGPGTRLTVT.

The rearrangement links TRBV4-3 to TRBJ2-3, with D uncertain. V was pared by 2 bases and J by 4 bases, with 7 bases between. This CDR3 has 13 residues. From germline, CDR1 is LGHNA and CDR2 YSLEER. CDR3 DNA: TGCGCCAGCAGCCAAAACGTAGCAGATACGCAGTATTTT. Amino acid sequence: CASSQNVADTQYF.

The rearrangement joins TRBV10-3 to TRBJ2-2; D call uncertain. V was clipped by 9 bases and J by 3 bases, with 8 bases between them. Germline CDR1 and CDR2: ENHRY and SYGVKD. CDR3 length equals 12 residues. CDR3 sequence reads: CAILRDTGELFF. CDR3 in DNA: TGTGCCATTCTCCGTGACACCGGGGAGCTGTTTTTT.

This chain uses TRBV7-9 with TRBJ2-7; the D is unclear. The V end was cut by 1 base, the J end by 2 bases, with 12 bases between. This CDR3 region has 15 residues. Per germline, CDR1 SEHNR and CDR2 FQNEAQ (reference sequence). CDR3 residues: CASSLGAAIPYEQYF. The DNA for the CDR3 is TGTGCCAGCAGCTTAGGGGCAGCCATCCCCTACGAGCAGTACTTC.

The chain uses TRBV13 and TRBJ2-3, with 11 bases matching TRBD2. The CDR3 length is 16 residues. V lost 4 bases, J lost 4 bases, and 7 bases stayed unmatched. The germline gives CDR1 PRHDT, CDR2 FYEKMQ (reference sequence). The CDR3: CASSSLAGAVADTQYF. DNA of the CDR3: TGTGCCAGCAGCTCACTAGCGGGAGCGGTCGCAGATACGCAGTATTTT.

The rearrangement joins TRBV9 to TRBJ1-3, with 8 bases identical to TRBD1. Germline CDR1 and CDR2: SGDLS and YYNGEE. The CDR3 loop spans 15 amino acids. V was clipped by 2 bases and J by 4 bases; unmatched bases: 5. The CDR3 DNA is TGTGCCAGCAGCGTTACAGGGGGACCCGGAAACACCATATATTTT. Protein product: CASSVTGGPGNTIYF.

The chain employs TRBV6-5 and TRBJ2-7; 7 bases fit TRBD1. Per the germline V gene, CDR1 is MNHEY and CDR2 is SVGAGI. The CDR3 runs to 16 residues. The junction had 7 bases not matched to a gene; V was cut back by 0 bases and J by 2 bases. Written as DNA, the CDR3 is TGTGCCAGCAGTTACTCGAAACAGGGGAACGCCTACGAGCAGTACTTC. This codes for CASSYSKQGNAYEQYF.

The chain uses TRBV5-1 and TRBJ2-5; tentatively, D is TRBD1 (5 bases). Per the germline V gene, CDR1 is SGHRS and CDR2 is YFSETQ. V lost 4 bases and J lost 0, with 16 bases in between. The CDR3 sequence is 16 residues long. The CDR3 loop reads CASSRADSSYQETQYF. CDR3 in DNA: TGCGCCAGCAGCCGAGCAGACAGTTCGTACCAAGAGACCCAGTACTTC. Complete variable domain (other parts from reference TRBV5-1 and TRBJ2-5): KAGVTQTPRYLIKTRGQQVTLSCSPISGHRSVSWYQQTPGQGLQFLFEYFSETQRNKGNFPGRFSGRQFSNSRSEMNVSTLELGDSALYLCASSRADSSYQETQYFGPGTRLLVL.

This chain uses TRBV27 with TRBJ1-2; D ambiguous. The V end was cut by 8 bases, the J end by 0 bases, with 13 bases between. The CDR3 sequence is 14 residues long. The V gene's germline CDR1 is MNHEY and CDR2 SMNVEV (reference sequence). The CDR3 is CASGRKGSNYGYTF. The CDR3 DNA sequence: TGTGCCAGCGGCAGGAAAGGTTCTAACTATGGCTACACCTTC.

This clone was counted between two and nine times. The rearrangement joins TRBV7-6 to TRBJ1-1, with no clear D. The CDR3 extends over 14 amino acids. Germline CDR1 reads SGHVS; CDR2 reads FNYEAQ. Deletions cut 3 bases from V and 1 base from J, with 9 bases between. The CDR3 sequence: CASSLVGGNTEAFF. CDR3 nucleotide sequence: TGTGCCAGCAGCTTGGTCGGCGGGAACACTGAAGCTTTCTTT. The full variable domain, its missing parts supplied by reference TRBV7-6 and TRBJ1-1, is GAGVSQSPRYKVTKRGQDVALRCDPISGHVSLYWYRQALGQGPEFLTYFNYEAQQDKSGLPNDRFSAERPEGSISTLTIQRTEQRDSAMYRCASSLVGGNTEAFFGQGTRLTVV.

A few counts support this clone. The CDR3, as DNA: TGTGCCAGCAGCTTACAGACTAGTCCTCACTACGAGCAGTACTTC. This gives the protein CASSLQTSPHYEQYF. The V and J genes are TRBV7-9 and TRBJ2-7, with TRBD2 as a possible D gene (6 bases). The CDR3 extends over 15 amino acids. Trimming took 2 bases from V and 3 from J, leaving 14 bases between them. Germline assignment: CDR1 SEHNR and CDR2 FQNEAQ (reference sequence).

The rearrangement joins TRBV5-4 to TRBJ1-3, with a possible D match to TRBD1 (5 bases). Germline CDR1 reads SGHNT; CDR2 reads YYREEE (reference sequence). V lost 4 bases, J lost 8 bases, and 13 bases lay in between. The CDR3 is made up of 13 amino acids. Here the CDR3 DNA reads TGTGCCAGCAGCCTTGACAGTGGCCACACCATATATTTT. Residues: CASSLDSGHTIYF. Full variable domain (remainder filled in from reference TRBV5-4 and TRBJ1-3): ETGVTQSPTHLIKTRGQQVTLRCSSQSGHNTVSWYQQALGQGPQFIFQYYREEENGRGNFPPRFSGLQFPNYSSELNVNALELDDSALYLCASSLDSGHTIYFGEGSWLTVV.

The chain has TRBV6-5 and TRBJ1-1; possible D gene TRBD1, 6 bases. Germline V lookup: CDR1 MNHEY, CDR2 SVGAGI. Trimming pared 5 bases from V and 4 bases from J, leaving 14 bases between. The CDR3 sequence is 14 residues long. The CDR3 nucleotides are TGTGCCAGCAGTCCACAGGGTAGTACCACTGAAGCTTTCTTT. This gives the protein CASSPQGSTTEAFF.

The V gene is TRBV9, the J gene TRBJ2-3; 9 nucleotides line up with TRBD2. This CDR3 comprises 15 residues. The germline V gene encodes CDR1 SGDLS and CDR2 YYNGEE. V was clipped by 4 bases and J by 3 bases; unmatched bases: 6. The CDR3 loop reads CASSYAGGPTDTQYF. The CDR3 region has the DNA TGTGCCAGCAGCTACGCGGGGGGGCCAACAGATACGCAGTATTTT. The full variable domain, completed using reference TRBV9 and TRBJ2-3, is DSGVTQTPKHLITATGQRVTLRCSPRSGDLSVYWYQQSLDQGLQFLIQYYNGEERAKGNILERFSAQQFPDLHSELNLSSLELGDSALYFCASSYAGGPTDTQYFGPGTRLTVL.

This clone was detected a few times. J is TRBJ2-1 and V is TRBV6-6; 9 nucleotides align to TRBD2. The V gene end was trimmed by 2 bases and the J gene end by 10 bases; junction bases not matched to a gene: 12. The length of the CDR3 is 16 residues. Germline V gene sequence: CDR1 MNHNY, CDR2 SVGAGI (reference sequence). The CDR3 DNA reads TGTGCCAGCAGTTACCCGCGGGGGGGCGGAAATTACGAGCAGTTCTTC. Translating it yields CASSYPRGGGNYEQFF.

The genes are TRBV6-7 and TRBJ1-4; TRBD1 matches at 7 bases. TRBV6-7 is an open reading frame whose function is uncertain. J gave up 3 bases and V 0 bases, and 7 bases lay outside the gene matches. The CDR3 runs to 17 residues. CDR3 in amino acids: CASSYSSPDRANEKLFF. The CDR3 DNA sequence: TGTGCCAGCAGTTACTCGTCCCCAGACAGGGCTAATGAAAAACTGTTTTTT.

V and J are TRBV14 and TRBJ2-1; D may be TRBD1 (6 bases). The V and J ends lost 7 bases and 9 bases respectively, with 10 bases between them. The CDR3 is 11 residues long. Germline CDR1 is SGHDN and CDR2 is FVKESK. CDR3 nucleotide sequence: TGTGCCAGCACCCTAGGGGGTGAGCAGTTCTTC. Protein product: CASTLGGEQFF.

The chain couples TRBV5-1 to TRBJ2-7; 10 bases line up with TRBD1. The germline V gene encodes CDR1 SGHRS and CDR2 YFSETQ. Losses at the gene ends were 3 bases for V and 3 bases for J; bases not matched to a gene: 3. This CDR3 has 14 residues. CDR3 nucleotide sequence: TGCGCCAGCAGCTGGGACAGGGGTTTCTACGAGCAGTACTTC. It yields the protein CASSWDRGFYEQYF.

V and J are TRBV6-6 and TRBJ2-1; TRBD2 aligns across 13 bases. V shed 5 bases and J 6 bases; nucleotides not matched to a gene: 4. The CDR3 covers 15 residues. The germline CDR1 and CDR2 sequences are MNHNY and SVGAGI (reference sequence). For the CDR3, the DNA is TGTGCCAGCAGTCCAAGACTAGCGGGAGGCAATGAGCAGTTCTTC. Its protein is CASSPRLAGGNEQFF.

The V call is TRBV27, the J call TRBJ1-2; 12 nucleotides match TRBD1. The CDR3 has 16 residues. The germline V gene has CDR1 MNHEY and CDR2 SMNVEV (reference sequence). The V and J ends lost 6 bases and 6 bases, in that order; junction bases with no gene match: 11. CDR3: CASSYNRDRGRDGYTF. As DNA, the CDR3 is TGTGCCAGCAGCTATAACCGGGACAGGGGGCGAGATGGCTACACCTTC.

V and J are TRBV2 and TRBJ1-6; D gene unclear. V shed 4 bases and J shed 5 bases, with 12 bases lying between them. CDR3 size: 15 residues. Germline loops: CDR1 SNHLY, CDR2 FYNNEI. CDR3 sequence: CASSAEVENNSPLHF. The CDR3 nucleotides read TGTGCCAGCAGTGCGGAGGTAGAGAATAATTCACCCCTCCACTTT.

The count of this clone is one. The chain joins TRBV5-6 to TRBJ2-5, with 13 bases matching TRBD2. The last part of the DNA fits TRBJ2-7 better; the J call may be wrong. The germline CDR1 and CDR2 sequences are SGHDT and YYEEEE. The CDR3 sequence is 16 residues long. CDR3 residues: CASSAKLAGGPYEQYF. DNA of the CDR3: TGTGCCAGCAGCGCGAAACTAGCGGGGGGGCCCTACGAGCAGTACTTC.

V usage is TRBV14 and J usage is TRBJ1-5, with 9 bases fitting TRBD1. The V gene's germline CDR1 is SGHDN and CDR2 FVKESK. There are 17 residues in the CDR3. V lost 0 bases, J lost 6 bases, and 9 bases stayed unmatched. The DNA for the CDR3 is TGTGCCAGCAGCCAAGATCGAGGACAGGGGCCGGCTCAGCCCCAGCATTTT. This codes for CASSQDRGQGPAQPQHF.